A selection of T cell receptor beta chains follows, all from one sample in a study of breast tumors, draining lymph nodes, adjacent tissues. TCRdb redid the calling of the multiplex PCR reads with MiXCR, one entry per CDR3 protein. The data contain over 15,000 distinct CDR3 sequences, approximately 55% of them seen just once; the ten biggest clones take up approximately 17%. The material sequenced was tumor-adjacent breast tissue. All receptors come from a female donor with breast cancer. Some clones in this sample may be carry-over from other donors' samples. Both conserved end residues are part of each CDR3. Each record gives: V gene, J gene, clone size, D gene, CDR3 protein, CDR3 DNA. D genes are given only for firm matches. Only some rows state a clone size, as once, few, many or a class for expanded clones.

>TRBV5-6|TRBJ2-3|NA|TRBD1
CASSSGQGWGTQYF
TGTGCCAGCAGCTCGGGACAGGGATGGGGTACGCAGTATTTT
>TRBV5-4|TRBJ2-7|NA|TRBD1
CASSLIRTGNKYF
TGTGCCAGCAGCTTGATCAGGACAGGGAATAAGTACTTC
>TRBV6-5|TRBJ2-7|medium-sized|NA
CASSLFAGKAYEQYF
TGTGCCAGCAGTTTATTTGCAGGAAAAGCCTACGAGCAGTACTTC
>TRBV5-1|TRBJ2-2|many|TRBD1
CASSLVAGTAGELFF
TGCGCCAGCAGCTTGGTAGCCGGGACAGCCGGGGAGCTGTTTTTT
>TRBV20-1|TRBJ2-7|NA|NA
CSASRSTRYAQYF
TGCAGTGCTAGCCGCAGTACCAGGTACGCGCAGTACTTC
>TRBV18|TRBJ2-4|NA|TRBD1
CASSPPGQGALKNIQYF
TGTGCCAGCTCACCCCCTGGACAGGGCGCGCTGAAAAACATTCAGTACTTC
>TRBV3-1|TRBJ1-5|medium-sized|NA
CASSQDNQPQHF
TGTGCCAGCAGCCAAGATAATCAGCCCCAGCATTTT
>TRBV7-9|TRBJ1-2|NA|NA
CASSLGSSDYGYTF
TGTGCCAGCAGCTTAGGCTCTTCGGACTATGGCTACACCTTC
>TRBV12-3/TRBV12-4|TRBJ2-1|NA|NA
CASTENSCNEQFF
TGTGCCTCCACGGAGAACTCCTGCAACGAGCAGTTCTTC
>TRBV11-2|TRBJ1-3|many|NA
CASSRGVRVGGNTIYF
TGTGCCAGCAGCCGGGGGGTGAGGGTCGGTGGAAACACCATATATTTT
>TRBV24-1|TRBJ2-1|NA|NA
CATSDWGTTSQDEQFF
TGTGCCACCAGTGACTGGGGGACAACAAGCCAGGATGAGCAGTTCTTC
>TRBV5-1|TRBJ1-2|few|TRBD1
CASRQGADYGYTF
TGCGCCAGTAGACAGGGGGCTGACTATGGCTACACCTTC
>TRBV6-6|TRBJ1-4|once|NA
CASSTRQHPNEKLFF
TGTGCCAGCAGTACTCGCCAGCACCCTAATGAAAAACTGTTTTTT
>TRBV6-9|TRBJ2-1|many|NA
CASVFCLNEQFF
TGTGCCAGCGTTTTCTGCCTGAATGAGCAGTTCTTC
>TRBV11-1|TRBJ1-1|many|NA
CASSLSLATEAFF
TGTGCCAGCAGCTTGAGTTTGGCCACTGAAGCTTTCTTT
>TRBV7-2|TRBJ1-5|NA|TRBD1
CASSWGTGEVQPQHF
TGTGCCAGCAGCTGGGGAACAGGGGAGGTTCAGCCCCAGCATTTT
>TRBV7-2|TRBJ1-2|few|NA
CASSLQQRLYGYTF
TGTGCCAGCAGCCTACAGCAACGGTTGTATGGCTACACCTTC
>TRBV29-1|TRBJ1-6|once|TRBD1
CSVRIGQGNSPLHF
TGCAGCGTTAGGATCGGACAGGGGAATTCACCCCTCCACTTT
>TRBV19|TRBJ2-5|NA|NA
CATGEQSQYF
TGTGCTACGGGAGAGCAGTCCCAGTACTTC
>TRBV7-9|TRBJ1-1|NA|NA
CASSLFENTEAFF
TGTGCCAGCAGCTTATTCGAGAACACTGAAGCTTTCTTT
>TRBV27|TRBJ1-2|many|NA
CASSLKHSCYGYTF
TGTGCCAGCAGTTTAAAGCACAGCTGCTATGGCTACACCTTC
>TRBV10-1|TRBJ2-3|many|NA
CASSESARDTQYF
TGCGCCAGCAGTGAGTCGGCTAGAGATACGCAGTATTTT
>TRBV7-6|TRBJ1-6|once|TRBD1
CASSLGQGIGSPLHF
TGTGCCAGCAGCTTGGGACAGGGGATTGGTTCACCCCTCCACTTT
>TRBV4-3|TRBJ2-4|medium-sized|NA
CASSQEVKQAKNIQYF
TGCGCCAGCAGCCAAGAAGTTAAGCAAGCCAAAAACATTCAGTACTTC
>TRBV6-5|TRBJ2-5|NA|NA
CASSYGGASNQPQYF
TGTGCCAGCAGTTACGGGGGCGCGAGCAATCAGCCCCAGTACTTC
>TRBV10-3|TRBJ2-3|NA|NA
CAIRGQSSDTQYF
TGTGCCATCAGGGGCCAGTCTTCAGATACGCAGTATTTT
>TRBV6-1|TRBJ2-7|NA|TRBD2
CASIGTSGRLGEQYF
TGTGCCAGCATAGGGACTAGCGGGAGGTTGGGGGAGCAGTACTTC
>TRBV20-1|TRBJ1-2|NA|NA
CSARDHGGSYGYTF
TGCAGTGCTAGAGATCATGGAGGTAGCTATGGCTACACCTTC
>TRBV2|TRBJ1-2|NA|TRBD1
CASSPDRGNYGYTF
TGTGCCAGCAGTCCGGACAGGGGTAACTATGGCTACACCTTC
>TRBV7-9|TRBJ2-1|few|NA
CASSQGLSYNEQFF
TGTGCCAGCAGTCAAGGCCTCTCCTACAATGAGCAGTTCTTC
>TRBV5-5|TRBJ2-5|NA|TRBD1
CASSGTGQRETQYF
TGTGCCAGCAGCGGGACAGGCCAACGAGAGACCCAGTACTTC
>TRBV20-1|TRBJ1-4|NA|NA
CSARVRGEKLFF
TGCAGTGCTAGAGTCAGGGGAGAAAAACTGTTTTTT
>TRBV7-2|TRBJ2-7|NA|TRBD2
CASSKDLAGEGEQYF
TGTGCCAGCAGCAAAGACCTAGCGGGAGAAGGCGAGCAGTACTTC
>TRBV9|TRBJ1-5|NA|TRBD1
CASGTGDNQPQHF
TGTGCCAGTGGGACAGGGGACAATCAGCCCCAGCATTTT
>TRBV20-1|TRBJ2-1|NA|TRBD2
CSATTSGVRNEQFF
TGCAGTGCTACTACTAGCGGGGTCCGGAATGAGCAGTTCTTC
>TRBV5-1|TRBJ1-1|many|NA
CASSLVGVGVGGEAFF
TGCGCCAGCAGCTTGGTCGGGGTAGGGGTCGGGGGTGAAGCTTTCTTT
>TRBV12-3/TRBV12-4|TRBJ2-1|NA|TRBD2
CASSPGTSGRNNEQFF
TGTGCCAGCAGTCCCGGGACTAGCGGGAGGAACAATGAGCAGTTCTTC
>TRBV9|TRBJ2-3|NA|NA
CASSGGTGTDTQYF
TGTGCCAGCAGCGGTGGGACTGGCACAGATACGCAGTATTTT
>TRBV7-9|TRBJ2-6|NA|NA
CATPPKQGVPGLCSGANVLTF
TGTGCCACCCCGCCTAAACAGGGAGTCCCCGGGCTGTGCTCTGGGGCCAACGTCCTGACTTTC
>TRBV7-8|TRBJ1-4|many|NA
CASSLTQINEKLFF
TGTGCCAGCAGCTTAACGCAGATCAATGAAAAACTGTTTTTT
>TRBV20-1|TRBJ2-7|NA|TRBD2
CSARGPPASGESMGYEQYF
TGCAGTGCTAGAGGGCCCCCCGCTAGCGGGGAGTCTATGGGCTACGAGCAGTACTTC
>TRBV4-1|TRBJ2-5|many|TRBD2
CASSQQLAGGKETQYF
TGCGCCAGCAGCCAACAACTAGCGGGAGGGAAAGAGACCCAGTACTTC
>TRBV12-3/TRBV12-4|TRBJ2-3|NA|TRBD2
CASSPGTSGLTDTQYF
TGTGCCAGCAGTCCCGGGACTAGCGGTTTAACAGATACGCAGTATTTT
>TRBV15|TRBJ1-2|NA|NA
CATSRGIQAYGYTF
TGTGCCACCAGCAGAGGTATACAGGCTTATGGCTACACCTTC
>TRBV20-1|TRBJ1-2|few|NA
CSANYGYTF
TGCAGTGCTAACTATGGCTACACCTTC
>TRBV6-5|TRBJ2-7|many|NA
CASSHDTVSSYEQYF
TGTGCCAGCAGTCACGACACTGTGAGCTCCTACGAGCAGTACTTC
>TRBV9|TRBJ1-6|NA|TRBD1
CASSPRDSLNSPLHF
TGTGCCAGCAGCCCAAGGGACAGCCTAAATTCACCCCTCCACTTT
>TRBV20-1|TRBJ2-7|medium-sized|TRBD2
CSAVAGGVPEQYF
TGCAGTGCAGTAGCGGGAGGGGTCCCCGAGCAGTACTTC
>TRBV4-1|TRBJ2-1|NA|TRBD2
CASSSGGRARDEQLF
TGCGCCAGCAGTTCCGGCGGGAGGGCCAGGGATGAGCAGCTCTTC
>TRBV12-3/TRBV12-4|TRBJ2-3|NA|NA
CASSFPQAPQYF
TGTGCCAGCAGTTTCCCCCAGGCTCCGCAGTATTTT
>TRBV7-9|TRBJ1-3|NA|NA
CASSLNGGFYGYTIYF
TGTGCCAGCAGCTTAAATGGGGGTTTCTATGGCTACACCATATATTTT